Sequencing of this T cell receptor (beta chain) was carried out in a study of blood T cell repertoires in COVID-19 (TCRdb year 2020). In terms of the full investigation: Samples from collaborators originated in the United States, Italy and Spain and spanned both the acute and convalescent phases of COVID-19. The prospective study material was composed of cDNA or gDNA derived from T cells, B-cell-depleted T cells, or PBMCs. Deeply sampled blood TCRbeta repertoires from subjects exposed to, actively infected with, or recovered from COVID-19 were included in the dataset. The repertoires were released in a freely available public database meant as a resource for research on the immune response to SARS-CoV-2. Samples were obtained from the ongoing ImmuneRACE study (first 160 participants) and from roughly 1,300 subjects provided by 6 global collaborators. A de-identified subject ID, COVID-19 status, age in years and sex were almost always included in the sample metadata. Where HLA class I and class II types were available, the types were taken from metadata supplied by the sample provider, not from assay-based typing. Beyond this particular receptor, the publication reports: The quantity of clinical and demographic metadata differed by source and by participant and was supplied without curation.

Turning to this clone: What this receptor recognizes is not known. No much larger clonotype is one base removed from it; base qualities were not supplied.

V and J are trimmed by 0 bases and 2 bases, and the gene matches miss 5 bases of the junction. The CDR3 measures 16 amino acids from cysteine to phenylalanine. The read is trimmed to its CDR3 DNA, 48 bases read in frame from base 1. Per the germline V gene, SGHTA is the CDR1 and FQGNSA is the CDR2. Participants in the prospective study were aged 18 to 89 years, lived in 24 United States geographic areas, and enrolled through a virtual design. In the prospective study, participants were assigned to cohorts based on the clinical history participants reported in a screening survey and a study questionnaire. For ImmuneRACE Cohort 3, a participant was defined as recovered based on two consecutive negative NP/OP PCR tests, clearance by a healthcare professional, or resolution of symptoms. In the prospective study, whole blood, serum and a nasopharyngeal or oropharyngeal swab were collected from each participant by mobile phlebotomists. Over a roughly two-month period, participants in the prospective study had the option of providing additional blood draws and questionnaires. Before DNA extraction, blood samples from the prospective study were shipped at room temperature or frozen.

TCRbeta CDR3 regions were amplified from genomic DNA by means of the immunoSEQ Assay, a bias-controlled multiplex PCR. The published analysis was carried out like this. Nucleated cell counts per sample were estimated from amplification of reference gene primers within the assay. To quantify the absolute abundance of each unique TCRbeta CDR3 rearrangement, sequence reads were collapsed and filtered. For each sample, productive Simpson clonality was calculated by taking the square root of Simpson's diversity index across productive rearrangements. The table was pulled from immuneACCESS by TCRdb, which kept in-frame rearrangements only. Such tables lose some clones; where checked, under half of the loss comes from unresolved V genes, and the rest has no known cause. That table gives V, J and clone size, and the DNA gave D and trimming. A total of over 400,000 clones appear in this sample, about 85% of them only once. The top ten hold around 7.9% of the sample.

The sequence derives from a woman aged 55-69 years who had recovered from COVID-19. The chain employs TRBV7-2 and TRBJ1-2; the junction holds 8 bases that match TRBD1. Material for sequencing was PBMCs or T cells enriched from blood (not recorded which). The DNA is as follows: TGTGCCAGCAGCTTAGCGATCGGGACAGGAAACTATGGCTACACCTTC. Protein translation: CASSLAIGTGNYGYTF.